Here is one T cell receptor beta chain with its context. From germline, CDR1 is SGHRS and CDR2 YFSETQ. The V end was cut by 1 base, the J end by 8 bases, with 7 bases between. This CDR3 has 12 residues. These data are taken from a study of cytomegalovirus exposure and HLA in healthy donors. With 60 Vbeta and 13 Jbeta primers, the PCR was carried out. The data were produced by immunoSEQ multiplex PCR, yet TCRdb's version contains in-frame clones alone and is incomplete. The sample consists of approximately 160,000 clones, roughly four fifths of them appearing once. The V call is TRBV5-1, the J call TRBJ2-1, with unresolved D. Sequencing was carried out using PBMCs. The receptor's source is a woman aged 40 to 49 in good health and CMV-seronegative. The CDR3 region is CASSLQADEQFF. Here the CDR3 DNA reads TGCGCCAGCAGCTTGCAGGCCGATGAGCAGTTCTTC.